The sequence of this T cell receptor beta chain was determined in a study of cytomegalovirus exposure and HLA in healthy donors. In the study overall: A later analysis reported the same platform for the roughly 120 validation repertoires and the 650 to 750 first-cohort repertoires.

Clones were sequenced by immunoSEQ multiplex PCR, and TCRdb holds only the in-frame ones, with some missing. The sample shows about 110,000 clones, 89% of them seen only once. The germline V and J ends were trimmed by 4 bases and 10 bases, with 25 bases remaining between them. The CDR3 totals 16 residues. Germline-derived CDR1 and CDR2 are MDHEN and SYDVKM. Whole-study findings and limits: Many donors shared some public TCRs, even though most TCR sequences were rare. CMV antigen specificity of a few CMV-associated chains was confirmed in vitro.

It was the roughly 130-subject validation cohort, separate from the roughly 700-subject first cohort, to which the donors belonged. About this clone itself: The antigen is not known.

The source material was PBMCs. This TCR derives from a woman between 18 and 30 years old in good health and CMV-seronegative. The chain combines TRBV28 with TRBJ1-1, with D unresolved. DNA for the CDR3: TGTGCCAGCAGTTCCGCCACGCTAGCAGCGAGAAACCGAGCTTTCTTT. It codes for CASSSATLAARNRAFF.